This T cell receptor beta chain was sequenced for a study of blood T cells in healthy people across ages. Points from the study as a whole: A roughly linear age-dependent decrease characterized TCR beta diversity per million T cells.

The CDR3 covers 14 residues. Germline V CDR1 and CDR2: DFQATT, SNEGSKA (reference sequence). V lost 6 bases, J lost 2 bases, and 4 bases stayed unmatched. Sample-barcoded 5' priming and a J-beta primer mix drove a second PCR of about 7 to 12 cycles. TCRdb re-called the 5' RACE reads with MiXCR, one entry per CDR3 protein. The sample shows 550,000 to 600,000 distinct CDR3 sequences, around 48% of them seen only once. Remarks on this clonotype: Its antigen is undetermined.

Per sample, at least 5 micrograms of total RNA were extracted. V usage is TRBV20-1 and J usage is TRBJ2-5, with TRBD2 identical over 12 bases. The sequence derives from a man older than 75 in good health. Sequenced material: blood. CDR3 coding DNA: TGCAGTGCAAAACTAGCGGGGGGACAAGAGACCCAGTACTTC. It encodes CSAKLAGGQETQYF.